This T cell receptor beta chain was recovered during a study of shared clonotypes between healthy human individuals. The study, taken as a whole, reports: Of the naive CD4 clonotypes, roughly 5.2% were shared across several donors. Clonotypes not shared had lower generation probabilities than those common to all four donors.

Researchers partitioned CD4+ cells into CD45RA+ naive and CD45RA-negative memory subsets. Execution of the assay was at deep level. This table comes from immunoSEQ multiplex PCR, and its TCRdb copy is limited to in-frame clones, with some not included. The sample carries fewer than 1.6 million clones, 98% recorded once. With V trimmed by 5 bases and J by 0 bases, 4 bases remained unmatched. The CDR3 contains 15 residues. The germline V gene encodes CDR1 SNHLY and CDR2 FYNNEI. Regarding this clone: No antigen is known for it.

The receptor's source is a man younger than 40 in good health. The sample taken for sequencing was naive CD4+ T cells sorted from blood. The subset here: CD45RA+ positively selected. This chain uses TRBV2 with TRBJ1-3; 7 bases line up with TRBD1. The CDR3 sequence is CASSRDSLSGNTIYF. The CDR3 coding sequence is TGTGCCAGCAGTCGGGACAGCCTCTCTGGAAACACCATATATTTT.